Below, 21 T cell receptor beta chains from the same sample are listed, as sequenced in a study. In TCRdb, the 5' RACE reads were re-called with MiXCR into one record per CDR3 protein. This repertoire shows tens of thousands of distinct CDR3 sequences, 30% found once; its top ten account for approximately 4.1%. The sequencing input was tumor-infiltrating memory CD4+ T cells sorted from the breast tumor. This sample's subset: memory CD4+ T cells, CD4+CD45RO+CD25-. The receptors originated from a female donor with breast cancer.

The rearrangement joins TRBV4-1 to TRBJ1-2, with 8 bases lining up with TRBD1. Germline CDR1 reads MGHRA; CDR2 reads YSYEKL. This CDR3 is built from 15 residues. With 0 bases clipped from V and 4 bases from J, the junction kept 4 bases outside the gene matches. CDR3 region: CASSQDQQGVYGYTF. The CDR3 DNA sequence: TGCGCCAGCAGCCAAGATCAACAGGGGGTCTATGGCTACACCTTC.

This clonotype was counted a few times. J is TRBJ2-7 and V is TRBV2; D tentatively reads TRBD1 or TRBD2 (5 bases each). V was pared by 5 bases and J by 3 bases, with 14 bases between. This CDR3 region has 14 residues. Per germline, CDR1 SNHLY and CDR2 FYNNEI. The DNA for the CDR3 is TGTGCCAGCAGTAGGGGACCGCCCCTCTACGAGCAGTACTTC. This codes for CASSRGPPLYEQYF.

This clonotype appeared a few times. This chain links TRBV6-5 with TRBJ2-7, with D hard to call. Per germline, CDR1 MNHEY and CDR2 SVGAGI. Trimming removed 6 bases at V and 1 base at J, with 13 bases between. The CDR3 spans 14 residues. The CDR3 DNA sequence: TGTGCCAGCAGCCTCCCAGGACGGTCCTACGAGCAGTACTTC. It translates to CASSLPGRSYEQYF.

The chain uses TRBV29-1 and TRBJ2-3; 9 bases fit TRBD2. J lost 4 bases, V lost 7 bases, and 6 bases had no gene match. This CDR3 region has 13 residues. Germline CDR1 reads SQVTM; CDR2 reads ANQGSEA. The CDR3 sequence: CSAEGLAADTQYF. DNA for the CDR3: TGCAGCGCCGAGGGACTAGCAGCAGATACGCAGTATTTT.

The CDR3 DNA reads as TGTGCCAGCAGTTTGTCCTCCTTTAACGAGCAGTACTTC. Protein: CASSLSSFNEQYF. This rearrangement joins TRBV3-1 to TRBJ2-7; D ambiguous. Germline assignment: CDR1 LGHDT and CDR2 YNNKEL (reference sequence). This CDR3 has 13 amino acids. V shed 6 bases and J shed 5 bases, with 14 bases lying between them.

This clonotype was detected only a few times. The CDR3 coding sequence is TGTGCCAGCAGCTTGGGACAGTTGAATGTCAATGAGCAGTTCTTC. It specifies CASSLGQLNVNEQFF. V is TRBV11-1 and J is TRBJ2-1; TRBD1 matches 7 bases. The V segment lost 3 bases and the J segment 6 bases; nucleotides outside the gene matches: 8. The CDR3 is 15 amino acids. Germline CDR1 is SGHAT and CDR2 is FQDESV (reference sequence). Full variable domain (outside the CDR3, taken from reference TRBV11-1 and TRBJ2-1): EAEVAQSPRYKITEKSQAVAFWCDPISGHATLYWYRQILGQGPELLVQFQDESVVDDSQLPKDRFSAERLKGVDSTLKIQPAELGDSAMYLCASSLGQLNVNEQFFGPGTRLTVL.

The chain has TRBV29-1 and TRBJ1-3; 8 nucleotides line up with TRBD1. Germline V CDR1 and CDR2: SQVTM, ANQGSEA. The CDR3 loop spans 14 amino acids. The V gene end was trimmed by 7 bases and the J gene end by 1 base; junction bases not matched to a gene: 6. The CDR3 is CSAAQGASGNTIYF. In DNA form, the CDR3 reads TGCAGCGCGGCCCAGGGGGCTTCTGGAAACACCATATATTTT.

The V and J genes are TRBV19 and TRBJ1-2, with D maybe TRBD1 (6 bases). This CDR3 region has 13 residues. Germline lookup yields CDR1 LNHDA and CDR2 SQIVND (reference sequence). V was cut by 3 bases and J by 8 bases, with 13 bases left in between. CDR3 nucleotides: TGTGCCAGTAGTATCTCCAGGGGTTCGGGCTACACCTTC. This encodes CASSISRGSGYTF.

Turning to this clonotype: The junction shows a germline mismatch at one end, possibly a read error. The rearrangement uses TRBV20-1 and TRBJ2-1, with 8 bases fitting TRBD2. The CDR3 covers 13 residues. CDR1 is DFQATT and CDR2 is SNEGSKA in the germline V gene (reference sequence). The CDR3 spells CSARLAGSNGQFF. The CDR3 coding sequence is TGCAGTGCTAGACTAGCGGGTTCCAATGGGCAGTTCTTC.

This clonotype was seen more than once but under ten times. This chain connects TRBV27 to TRBJ2-7, with a possible D match to TRBD2 (5 bases). V was cut by 2 bases and J by 5 bases, with 13 bases left in between. This CDR3 has 14 residues. Germline V lookup: CDR1 MNHEY, CDR2 SMNVEV (reference sequence). The chain's CDR3 is CASSLLLGFHEQYF. DNA of the CDR3: TGTGCCAGCAGTTTACTACTAGGTTTCCACGAGCAGTACTTC.

The chain carries TRBV9 and TRBJ2-1, with 7 bases aligning to TRBD2. V trimming: 4 bases; J trimming: 5 bases; junction bases outside the gene matches: 9. This CDR3 has 15 residues. CDR1 and CDR2 from the germline V gene are SGDLS and YYNGEE. In nucleotides, the CDR3 is TGTGCCAGCAGCACACAGGCAGCGGGACACAATGAGCAGTTCTTC. Translating it yields CASSTQAAGHNEQFF.

This sequence joins TRBV7-9 and TRBJ1-1; 7 bases match TRBD1. CDR3 length: 13 residues. Germline CDR1 is SEHNR and CDR2 is FQNEAQ (reference sequence). V trimming: 5 bases; J trimming: 6 bases; junction bases outside the gene matches: 6. The CDR3 reads CASSRQGWAEAFF. CDR3 DNA sequence: TGTGCCAGCAGCAGACAGGGCTGGGCTGAAGCTTTCTTT.

In this sample, this clonotype turned up a few times. The chain links TRBV6-5 to TRBJ2-1; 7 nucleotides match TRBD2. The germline V gene encodes CDR1 MNHEY and CDR2 SVGAGI. Losses at the gene ends were 5 bases for V and 5 bases for J; bases not matched to a gene: 9. The length of the CDR3 is 15 residues. CDR3 sequence: CASSPHLLANNEQFF. DNA of the CDR3: TGTGCCAGCAGTCCTCACCTACTAGCGAACAATGAGCAGTTCTTC.

V is TRBV12-3 or TRBV12-4 and J is TRBJ1-5; D remains unclear. The V end was cut by 2 bases, the J end by 3 bases, with 8 bases between. The CDR3 consists of 14 residues. CDR3 loop: CASSLRRLNQPQHF. CDR3 coding DNA: TGTGCCAGCAGTTTAAGACGGCTCAATCAGCCCCAGCATTTT.

This clonotype has a handful of counts. The chain recombines TRBV12-3 or TRBV12-4 with TRBJ1-3; D not resolved. The CDR3 has 11 amino acids. V was cut by 4 bases and J by 8 bases, with 6 bases left in between. CDR3 in DNA: TGTGCCAGCAGTTCGGGAGACACCATATATTTT. It specifies CASSSGDTIYF.

This clonotype was recorded many times. V gene TRBV9 combines with J gene TRBJ2-7, with a possible D match to TRBD1 (5 bases). Germline V CDR1 and CDR2: SGDLS, YYNGEE. The CDR3 extends over 13 amino acids. The V end lost 3 bases, the J end lost 1 base, and 8 bases lay between the germline ends. The CDR3 DNA reads as TGTGCCAGCAGCGGCACAGGATCCTACGAGCAGTACTTC. It encodes CASSGTGSYEQYF. The full variable domain, its missing parts supplied by reference TRBV9 and TRBJ2-7, is DSGVTQTPKHLITATGQRVTLRCSPRSGDLSVYWYQQSLDQGLQFLIQYYNGEERAKGNILERFSAQQFPDLHSELNLSSLELGDSALYFCASSGTGSYEQYFGPGTRLTVT.

The sample holds a few counts of this clonotype. The junction differs from germline at one of its ends, possibly a read error. V is TRBV4-1 and J is TRBJ2-2, with unresolved D. Germline loops: CDR1 MGHRA, CDR2 YSYEKL. The CDR3 has 15 residues. The CDR3 DNA sequence: TGCGCCGGCAGCCAATCCAGTCCGAACACCGGGGAGCTGTTTTTT. It translates to CAGSQSSPNTGELFF.

This chain links TRBV20-1 with TRBJ1-1; a weak D match, TRBD1 (6 bases). Germline V gives CDR1 DFQATT, CDR2 SNEGSKA (reference sequence). The CDR3 is 14 residues long. V was cut by 2 bases and J by 1 base, with 11 bases left in between. The CDR3 nucleotides are TGCAGTGCTAGAACCGACAGGCCGAACACTGAAGCTTTCTTT. It encodes CSARTDRPNTEAFF.

This chain uses TRBV11-3 with TRBJ2-1; the match to TRBD2 covers 10 bases. CDR1 is SGHNT, CDR2 YENEEA, per germline. This CDR3 is built from 16 residues. J lost 6 bases, V lost 1 base, and 6 bases had no gene match. CDR3 DNA sequence: TGTGCCAGCAGCTTAGGACAGCGGGGGGGCAGCAATGAGCAGTTCTTC. Protein: CASSLGQRGGSNEQFF.

With regard to this clonotype: The junction departs from the called germline gene at one end, perhaps through a read error. The rearrangement links TRBV7-9 to TRBJ1-1; D may be TRBD1 (6 bases). The length of the CDR3 is 15 residues. Per germline, CDR1 SEHNR and CDR2 FQNEAQ (reference sequence). CDR3: CASSLQGPSNTKAFF. DNA of the CDR3: TGTGCCAGCAGCTTACAGGGGCCGTCGAACACTAAAGCTTTCTTT.

By sample share, this clonotype is medium-sized (0.01 to 0.1%). CDR3 loop: CSATQTWTRAFF. Here the CDR3 DNA reads TGCAGTGCTACCCAGACGTGGACTCGGGCTTTCTTT. V usage is TRBV20-1 and J usage is TRBJ1-1, with unresolved D. Per germline, CDR1 DFQATT and CDR2 SNEGSKA (reference sequence). V lost 4 bases to trimming and J lost 11 bases, with 17 bases between them. This CDR3 spans 12 amino acids.